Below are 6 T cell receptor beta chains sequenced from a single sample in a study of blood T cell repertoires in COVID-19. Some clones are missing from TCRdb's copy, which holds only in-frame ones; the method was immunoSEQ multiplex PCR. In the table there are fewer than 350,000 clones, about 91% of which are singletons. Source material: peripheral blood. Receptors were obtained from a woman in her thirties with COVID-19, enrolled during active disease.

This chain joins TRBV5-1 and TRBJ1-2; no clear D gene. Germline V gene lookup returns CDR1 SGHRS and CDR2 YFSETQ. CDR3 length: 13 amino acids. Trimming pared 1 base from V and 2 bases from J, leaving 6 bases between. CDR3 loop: CASSLKANYGYTF. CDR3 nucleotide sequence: TGCGCCAGCAGCTTGAAAGCAAACTATGGCTACACCTTC.

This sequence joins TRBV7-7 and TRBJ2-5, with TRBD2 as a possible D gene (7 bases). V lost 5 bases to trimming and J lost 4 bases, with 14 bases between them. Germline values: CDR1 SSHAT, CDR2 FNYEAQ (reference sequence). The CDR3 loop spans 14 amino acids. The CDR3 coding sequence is TGTGCCAGCAGCGAAGACGGGGGGCTAGAGACCCAGTACTTC. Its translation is CASSEDGGLETQYF.

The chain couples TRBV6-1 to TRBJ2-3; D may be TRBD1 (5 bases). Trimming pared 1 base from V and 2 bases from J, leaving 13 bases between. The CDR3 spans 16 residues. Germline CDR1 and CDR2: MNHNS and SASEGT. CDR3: CASSEGSRVITDTQYF. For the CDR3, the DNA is TGTGCCAGCAGTGAAGGGAGCAGGGTGATCACAGATACGCAGTATTTT.

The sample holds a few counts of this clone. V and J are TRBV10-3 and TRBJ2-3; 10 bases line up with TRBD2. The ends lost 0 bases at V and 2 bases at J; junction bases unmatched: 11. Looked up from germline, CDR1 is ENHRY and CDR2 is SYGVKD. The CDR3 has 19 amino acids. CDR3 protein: CAISESGVAGGLTTDTQYF. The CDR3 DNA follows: TGTGCCATCAGTGAGTCTGGAGTAGCGGGGGGCCTTACCACAGATACGCAGTATTTT.

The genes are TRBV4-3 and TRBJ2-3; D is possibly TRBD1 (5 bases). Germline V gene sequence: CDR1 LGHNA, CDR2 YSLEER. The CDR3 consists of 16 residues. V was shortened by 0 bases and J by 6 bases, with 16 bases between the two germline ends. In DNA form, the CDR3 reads TGCGCCAGCAGCCAAGATTGGGGCGGTTCCCACGATACGCAGTATTTT. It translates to CASSQDWGGSHDTQYF.

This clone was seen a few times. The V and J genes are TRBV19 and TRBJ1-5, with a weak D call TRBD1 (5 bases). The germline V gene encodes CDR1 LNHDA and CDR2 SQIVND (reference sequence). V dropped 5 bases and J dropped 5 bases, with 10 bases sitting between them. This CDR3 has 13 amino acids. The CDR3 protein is CASSSRVDQPQHF. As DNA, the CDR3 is TGTGCCAGTAGTTCCAGGGTGGATCAGCCCCAGCATTTT.